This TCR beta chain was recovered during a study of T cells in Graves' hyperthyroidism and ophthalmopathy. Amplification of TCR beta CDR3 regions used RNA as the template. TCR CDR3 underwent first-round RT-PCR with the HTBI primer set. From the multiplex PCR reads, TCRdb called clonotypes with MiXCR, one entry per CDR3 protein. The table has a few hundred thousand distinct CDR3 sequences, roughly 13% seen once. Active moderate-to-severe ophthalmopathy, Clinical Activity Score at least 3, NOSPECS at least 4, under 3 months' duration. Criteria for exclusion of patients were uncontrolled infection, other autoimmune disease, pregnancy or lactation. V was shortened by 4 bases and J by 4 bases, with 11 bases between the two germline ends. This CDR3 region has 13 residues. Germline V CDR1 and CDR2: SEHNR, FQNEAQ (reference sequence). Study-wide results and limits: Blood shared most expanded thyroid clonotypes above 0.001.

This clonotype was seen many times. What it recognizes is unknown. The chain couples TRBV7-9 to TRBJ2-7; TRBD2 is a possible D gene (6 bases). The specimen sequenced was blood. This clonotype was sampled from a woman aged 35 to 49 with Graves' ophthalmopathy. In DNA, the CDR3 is TGTGCCAGCAGCTCTTATGGGGGGTACGAGCAGTACTTC. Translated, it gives CASSSYGGYEQYF.